Given below is one T cell receptor (beta chain) in context. The antigen remains unidentified. This sample is part of a study of lymphopenia after photon versus proton radiotherapy. Study-wide findings and caveats: Larger post-nadir TCR diversity loss correlated inversely with survival in deceased patients. Authors raise, but do not show, better survival with proton therapy. After lymphocyte nadir, photon-treated repertoires showed oligoclonal expansion, especially CD8+ Temra. Under photons, naive T cells and diversity fell while effector/memory populations rose.

Trimming shortened V by 5 bases and J by 2 bases, and 10 bases separated the two germline ends. Germline lookup yields CDR1 MNHEY and CDR2 SVGAGI. The CDR3 spans 14 residues. Generated by immunoSEQ multiplex PCR, the TCRdb table keeps only in-frame clones and is missing some. This sample yields 30,000 to 40,000 clones, of which approximately 87% are seen a single time; 14% belongs to the top ten. The sample consisted of peripheral blood, taken from a patient treated with proton-based radiotherapy. This clonotype originated in a woman between 70 and 85 years old with pancreatic cancer. This chain connects TRBV6-5 to TRBJ2-1; D unclear. The CDR3 is CASSQTGTYNEQFF. The CDR3 DNA is TGTGCCAGCAGTCAGACTGGGACCTACAATGAGCAGTTCTTC.